What follows are 28 T cell receptor beta chains derived from one specimen sequenced in a study of blood T cells in healthy people across ages (dated by TCRdb to between 2014 and 2017). Library creation used 5' RACE. TCRdb lists the instrument as Illumina HiSeq 2500. A second PCR of about 7 to 12 cycles was performed with a sample-barcoded 5' primer and a J-beta primer mix. TCRdb trimmed the raw reads at Q25, called clones with MiXCR and kept productive beta chains. Rows are combined by CDR3 protein, so each entry shows the most common genes and DNA. The sample table shows around 1.5 million distinct CDR3 sequences, and roughly 32% are seen once. The top ten clonotypes cover approximately 10% of the sample. The material sequenced was blood. All receptors come from a woman aged 30 to 39 in good health.

With regard to this clonotype: A much larger clone differs from this one at a single base, so this may be a read error. This chain joins TRBV29-1 and TRBJ2-1, with D possibly called TRBD1 or TRBD2 (5 bases each). The CDR3 spans 15 residues. The ends were cut back, 4 bases at V and 3 bases at J, with 16 bases in the middle. Per the germline V gene, CDR1 is SQVTM and CDR2 is ANQGSEA. CDR3: CSVGPGRSNYNEQFF. Written as DNA, the CDR3 is TGCAGCGTTGGGCCGGGGCGAAGTAACTACAATGAGCAGTTCTTC.

The chain combines TRBV11-2 with TRBJ1-1; 11 bases fit TRBD1. CDR1 and CDR2 from the germline V gene are SGHAT and FQNNGV. The V segment lost 5 bases and the J segment 6 bases; nucleotides outside the gene matches: 8. This CDR3 is built from 15 residues. The CDR3 here is CASSTGQGGDPEAFF. CDR3 sequence (DNA): TGTGCCAGCAGCACGGGACAGGGGGGAGATCCTGAAGCTTTCTTT. Combining the CDR3 with reference TRBV11-2 and TRBJ1-1 gives the whole variable domain EAGVAQSPRYKIIEKRQSVAFWCNPISGHATLYWYQQILGQGPKLLIQFQNNGVVDDSQLPKDRFSAERLKGVDSTLKIQPAKLEDSAVYLCASSTGQGGDPEAFFGQGTRLTVV.

This sequence joins TRBV6-5 and TRBJ1-2, with no clear D. CDR3 size: 14 residues. CDR1 is MNHEY, CDR2 SVGAGI, per germline. V dropped 5 bases and J dropped 3 bases, with 13 bases sitting between them. The DNA for the CDR3 is TGTGCCAGCAGTCCTACCGGGTTCCACTATGGCTACACCTTC. It translates to CASSPTGFHYGYTF.

The rearrangement uses TRBV7-2 and TRBJ1-5; D is unclear. V was cut by 4 bases and J by 0 bases, with 4 bases left in between. The CDR3 length is 13 residues. The germline V gene has CDR1 SGHTA and CDR2 FQGNSA. In DNA form, the CDR3 reads TGTGCCAGCAGCTGGGCTAGCAATCAGCCCCAGCATTTT. Protein product: CASSWASNQPQHF.

The chain uses TRBV9 and TRBJ2-1, with 11 bases lining up with TRBD2. V was clipped by 0 bases and J by 7 bases; unmatched bases: 3. Per germline, CDR1 SGDLS and CDR2 YYNGEE. The CDR3 is made up of 15 amino acids. The CDR3 is CASSVVTSGRNEQFF. CDR3 in DNA: TGTGCCAGCAGCGTAGTAACTAGCGGGAGAAATGAGCAGTTCTTC.

This clonotype has more than one count but fewer than ten. The chain uses TRBV9 and TRBJ2-1, with 11 positions matching TRBD2. CDR1 is SGDLS, CDR2 YYNGEE, per germline. The length of the CDR3 is 16 residues. V gave up 0 bases and J gave up 3 bases; unmatched junction bases: 2. CDR3 residues: CASSVAGTSGYNEQFF. In DNA form, the CDR3 reads TGTGCCAGCAGCGTAGCGGGGACTAGCGGCTACAATGAGCAGTTCTTC.

This clonotype was seen a handful of times. The V and J genes are TRBV28 and TRBJ2-5, with a possible D match to TRBD2 (6 bases). Matching the DNA end better, TRBJ2-7 makes the J call doubtful. The germline CDR1 and CDR2 sequences are MDHEN and SYDVKM. The CDR3 has 15 residues. The CDR3 DNA follows: TGTGCCAGCAGTTTACGGGAGACTTTTTTATACGAGCAGTACTTC. This sequence encodes CASSLRETFLYEQYF.

This chain joins TRBV20-1 and TRBJ2-3, with TRBD1 as a possible D gene (5 bases). V lost 3 bases, J lost 0 bases, and 10 bases lay in between. The germline CDR1 and CDR2 sequences are DFQATT and SNEGSKA (reference sequence). The CDR3 loop spans 14 amino acids. In DNA form, the CDR3 reads TGCAGTGCTAGGACGACAGTCAGCACAGATACGCAGTATTTT. Translating it yields CSARTTVSTDTQYF.

The rearrangement links TRBV20-1 to TRBJ2-1; TRBD2 agrees at 7 bases. Per the germline V gene, CDR1 is DFQATT and CDR2 is SNEGSKA (reference sequence). J lost 8 bases, V lost 6 bases, and 16 bases had no gene match. This CDR3 is 15 amino acids long. The chain's CDR3 is CSAIRGGTKGDEQFF. The CDR3 DNA sequence: TGCAGTGCCATCCGAGGCGGGACTAAAGGCGATGAGCAGTTCTTC.

This sequence joins TRBV18 and TRBJ1-1; D remains unclear. The V end was cut by 1 base, the J end by 0 bases, with 9 bases between. This CDR3 contains 15 residues. CDR1 is KGHSH, CDR2 LQKENI, per germline. The DNA for the CDR3 is TGTGCCAGCTCACCACGATACTATATGAACACTGAAGCTTTCTTT. Translating gives CASSPRYYMNTEAFF.

On this clonotype: A junction end diverges from the germline sequence, so it may reflect a read error. This chain joins TRBV12-3 or TRBV12-4 and TRBJ2-3; TRBD1 agrees at 10 bases. The CDR3 runs to 16 residues. The CDR3 reads CASSRQGASSTNTQYF. The CDR3 DNA follows: TGTGCCAGCAGTCGACAGGGGGCTTCAAGCACAAATACGCAGTATTTT.

This clonotype has a handful of counts. Being one base from a much bigger clone, this may be a read error. The J gene is TRBJ2-7, the V gene TRBV5-1; 11 bases agree with TRBD2. This CDR3 contains 15 residues. CDR1 and CDR2 (germline): SGHRS, YFSETQ. The chain's CDR3 is CVSSLEGLAAYEQYF. CDR3 sequence (DNA): TGCGTCAGCAGCTTGGAGGGACTAGCGGCCTACGAGCAGTACTTC.

V usage is TRBV6-5 and J usage is TRBJ2-5; D gene unclear. The CDR3 runs to 13 residues. V was clipped by 2 bases and J by 3 bases, with 7 bases between them. Germline CDR1 is MNHEY and CDR2 is SVGAGI. The CDR3 sequence: CASSYKSEETQYF. CDR3 nucleotide sequence: TGTGCCAGCAGTTACAAATCTGAAGAGACCCAGTACTTC.

This clonotype was seen a few times. This may be a read error: a much more frequent sequence differs by one nucleotide. The chain joins TRBV7-9 to TRBJ2-6; possible D gene TRBD1, 5 bases. From germline, CDR1 is SEHNR and CDR2 FQNEAQ (reference sequence). This CDR3 is 12 amino acids long. The CDR3 nucleotides are TGTGCCCTAAGCTCTGGGGCCAACGTCCCGACTTTC. This gives the protein CALSSGANVPTF.

The V call is TRBV28, the J call TRBJ2-3; D may be TRBD2 (6 bases). Between the trimmed V and J ends, which lost 2 bases and 7 bases, there was a span of 16 bases. Germline V CDR1 and CDR2: MDHEN, SYDVKM. CDR3 length equals 15 residues. The chain's CDR3 is CASSLGGSSGNTQYF. The CDR3 region has the DNA TGTGCCAGCAGTTTAGGGGGGTCATCAGGGAATACGCAGTATTTT.

With respect to this clonotype: Its ends do not fully match the called genes, so a read error is possible. CDR3 sequence (DNA): TGTGCCGGCAGCGTTCGACAGGGGCGATGGAACACTGAAGCTTTCTTT. This encodes CAGSVRQGRWNTEAFF. J is TRBJ1-1 and V is TRBV7-2, with 8 nucleotides matching TRBD1. The CDR3 totals 16 residues. Germline-derived CDR1 and CDR2 are SGHTA and FQGNSA.

The chain joins TRBV12-3 or TRBV12-4 to TRBJ2-3; D is perhaps TRBD2 (6 bases). This CDR3 has 16 amino acids. Trimming took 5 bases from V and 4 from J, leaving 19 bases between them. Written as DNA, the CDR3 is TGTGCCAGCAGTACGGGTGGAGGGAAGAGCGCAGATACGCAGTATTTT. Its protein is CASSTGGGKSADTQYF.

The chain links TRBV20-1 to TRBJ1-4; D is possibly TRBD1 (6 bases). This CDR3 has 14 amino acids. Germline CDR1 reads DFQATT; CDR2 reads SNEGSKA (reference sequence). CDR3 region: CSGEGGGLGEKLFF. The CDR3 bases are TGCAGCGGGGAAGGGGGGGGACTAGGTGAAAAACTGTTTTTT.

There are a few counts of this clonotype. The germline gene is not matched at one end of the junction; a read error may be the cause. The genes are TRBV7-3 and TRBJ2-7; 8 bases are shared with TRBD2. Germline CDR1 is SGHTA and CDR2 is FQGTGA. This CDR3 spans 14 amino acids. CDR3 loop: CAGSLSSGSYEQYF. The CDR3 region has the DNA TGTGCCGGCAGCTTGTCCAGCGGGAGTTACGAGCAGTACTTC. Drawing the rest from reference TRBV7-3 and TRBJ2-7, the complete variable domain is GAGVSQTPSNKVTEKGKYVELRCDPISGHTALYWYRQSLGQGPEFLIYFQGTGAADDSGLPNDRFFAVRPEGSVSTLKIQRTERGDSAVYLCAGSLSSGSYEQYFGPGTRLTVT.

The chain carries TRBV28 and TRBJ2-5; possible D gene TRBD1, 5 bases. This CDR3 spans 12 amino acids. Germline CDR1 MDHEN, CDR2 SYDVKM. V gave up 10 bases and J gave up 2 bases, with 11 bases separating them. CDR3 DNA: TGTGCCACCAAGGGGCAGCAAGAGACCCAGTACTTC. Protein sequence: CATKGQQETQYF.

This clonotype came up many times. The rearrangement links TRBV7-2 to TRBJ2-7, with D tentatively TRBD1 or TRBD2 (5 bases each). Germline V CDR1 and CDR2: SGHTA, FQGNSA. V lost 5 bases to trimming and J lost 7 bases, with 18 bases between them. The CDR3 covers 14 residues. CDR3 nucleotide sequence: TGTGCCAGCAGCGTGGGGCTAGCAGCAAGTGAGCAGTACTTC. As protein: CASSVGLAASEQYF.

The V call is TRBV14, the J call TRBJ2-3; possibly TRBD2 for D (7 bases). The germline V gene encodes CDR1 SGHDN and CDR2 FVKESK. CDR3 length equals 14 residues. The CDR3 nucleotides are TGTGCTAGCCGCGACGCGGGGGCCGGAGATACGCAGTATTTT. Translating gives CASRDAGAGDTQYF. The full variable domain, rest sourced from reference TRBV14 and TRBJ2-3, is EAGVTQFPSHSVIEKGQTVTLRCDPISGHDNLYWYRRVMGKEIKFLLHFVKESKQDESGMPNNRFLAERTGGTYSTLKVQPAELEDSGVYFCASRDAGAGDTQYFGPGTRLTVL.

This clonotype came up many times. V usage is TRBV4-1 and J usage is TRBJ2-3; TRBD1 matches 7 bases. Germline values: CDR1 MGHRA, CDR2 YSYEKL. The junction had 10 bases not matched to a gene; V was cut back by 2 bases and J by 2 bases. The CDR3 is 17 amino acids. The CDR3 coding sequence is TGCGCCAGCAGCCAATCCCCGGGACAGCTTGTCACAGATACGCAGTATTTT. It codes for CASSQSPGQLVTDTQYF.

In its sample, this clonotype was seen many times. The chain carries TRBV29-1 and TRBJ2-7; 7 bases map to TRBD2. Germline CDR1 is SQVTM and CDR2 is ANQGSEA. J lost 7 bases, V lost 3 bases, and 6 bases had no gene match. This CDR3 is 12 amino acids long. This CDR3 reads CSVEQAGEEQYF. The CDR3 coding sequence is TGCAGCGTTGAGCAGGCGGGGGAGGAGCAGTACTTC.

The chain uses TRBV7-6 and TRBJ2-1; D is unclear. V was trimmed by 5 bases and J by 4 bases, leaving 18 bases between them. From germline, CDR1 is SGHVS and CDR2 FNYEAQ. The CDR3 has 16 amino acids. The chain's CDR3 is CASSARIPQPYNEQFF. The CDR3 nucleotides are TGTGCCAGCAGCGCCCGGATACCCCAGCCTTACAATGAGCAGTTCTTC. The variable domain in full, completed from reference TRBV7-6 and TRBJ2-1, reads GAGVSQSPRYKVTKRGQDVALRCDPISGHVSLYWYRQALGQGPEFLTYFNYEAQQDKSGLPNDRFSAERPEGSISTLTIQRTEQRDSAMYRCASSARIPQPYNEQFFGPGTRLTVL.

With regard to this clonotype: A read error may explain this, as a much larger clone is one base away. This rearrangement joins TRBV29-1 to TRBJ2-7; 9 bases match TRBD1. Germline CDR1 reads SQVTM; CDR2 reads ANQGSEA. The CDR3 sequence is 13 residues long. Here the CDR3 DNA reads TGCAGGGGGGCGGGACAGGGCTACAATGAGCAGTACTTC. Translating gives CRGAGQGYNEQYF.

The sample holds a few counts of this clonotype. The chain is built from TRBV6-1 and TRBJ1-5; D not certain. Trimming pared 0 bases from V and 1 base from J, leaving 10 bases between. The CDR3 consists of 16 residues. Germline V CDR1 and CDR2: MNHNS, SASEGT. CDR3: CASSEARVSSNQPQHF. CDR3 bases: TGTGCCAGCAGTGAAGCGAGGGTAAGCAGCAATCAGCCCCAGCATTTT.

This clonotype was found a few times. This chain uses TRBV3-1 with TRBJ2-7; D not resolved. The CDR3 contains 12 residues. Germline values: CDR1 LGHDT, CDR2 YNNKEL (reference sequence). With 4 bases removed from V and 7 bases from J, the gap between germline ends came to 11 bases. CDR3 in amino acids: CASSLTVREQYF. CDR3 nucleotide sequence: TGTGCCAGCAGCCTCACGGTAAGGGAGCAGTACTTC.